The T cell receptor (beta chain) described here comes from a study of cytomegalovirus exposure and HLA in healthy donors. About the study: When fewer than 500 donors were genotyped, just over 80% of them were found to fall in the Caucasian-associated ancestry cluster. General study points: A likely sequencing artifact accounted for one observed cluster of highly shared sequence variants. Among donors in an Asian-associated ancestry cluster, a later analysis reportedly found fewer N-insertions than the roughly 680-donor mean. TCR beta V- and J-gene trimming was later associated with a missense DCLRE1C variant.

PCR amplification relied on 60 Vbeta primers (plus 13 Jbeta primers). Profiled with immunoSEQ multiplex PCR; TCRdb holds only in-frame clones, not every one. The data hold 90,000 or so clones, with roughly 82% observed a single time. The germline V gene encodes CDR1 SQVTM and CDR2 ANQGSEA. CDR3 length equals 15 residues. The V end lost 4 bases, the J end lost 4 bases, and 16 bases lay between the germline ends. Turning to this clone: What it recognizes is unknown.

This chain joins TRBV29-1 and TRBJ2-2; TRBD2 might be the D (6 bases). The sample comprised PBMCs. This clonotype originated in a man aged 25-40 years in good health and CMV-seropositive. For the CDR3, the DNA is TGCAGCGTTGTGAGGCAGGGAGGTGGCACCGGGGAGCTGTTTTTT. As protein: CSVVRQGGGTGELFF.